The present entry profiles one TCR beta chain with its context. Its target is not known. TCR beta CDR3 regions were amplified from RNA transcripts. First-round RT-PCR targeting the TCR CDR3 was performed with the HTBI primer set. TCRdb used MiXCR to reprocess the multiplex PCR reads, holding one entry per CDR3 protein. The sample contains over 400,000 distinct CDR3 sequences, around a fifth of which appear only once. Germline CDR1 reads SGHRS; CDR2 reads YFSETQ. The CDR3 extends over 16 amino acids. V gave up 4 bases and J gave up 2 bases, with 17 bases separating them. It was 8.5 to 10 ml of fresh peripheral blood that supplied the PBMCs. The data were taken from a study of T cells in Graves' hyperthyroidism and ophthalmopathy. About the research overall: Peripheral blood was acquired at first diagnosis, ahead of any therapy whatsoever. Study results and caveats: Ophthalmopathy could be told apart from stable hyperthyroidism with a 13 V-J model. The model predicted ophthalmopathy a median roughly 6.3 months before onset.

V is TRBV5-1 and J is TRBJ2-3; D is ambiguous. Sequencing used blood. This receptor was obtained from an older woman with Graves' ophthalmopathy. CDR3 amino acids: CASSISTSPHTDTQYF. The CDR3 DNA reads TGCGCCAGCAGCATATCAACGAGCCCGCACACAGATACGCAGTATTTT.